The clone carrying this T cell receptor beta chain was picked up one time. How the authors handled the data: Nucleated cell counts were estimated from reference gene primer amplification. Here immunoSEQ multiplex PCR was the method, and the copy in TCRdb shows in-frame clones only, minus some. V, J and clone size derive from that table, while D and trimming were established from the DNA sequence. The sample lists under 150,000 clones, around 82% occurring once. Across under 25 US areas, participants ranged in age from about 18 to 90 years. Grouping used clinical history reported by participants in a survey and questionnaire. Looked up from germline, CDR1 is SQVTM and CDR2 is ANQGSEA. The CDR3 loop spans 12 amino acids. The ends were cut back, 8 bases at V and 6 bases at J, with 14 bases in the middle. The data stem from a study of blood T cell repertoires in COVID-19. The wider study: PBMCs, B-cell-depleted T cells, or T cells provided the cDNA or gDNA that made up the material.

The TCR comes from a man aged 50-60 years in a cohort exposed to, infected with or recovered from COVID-19 (not recorded which). Sequences were obtained from PBMCs or T cells enriched from blood (not recorded which). The chain combines TRBV29-1 with TRBJ2-1, with D tentatively TRBD2 (7 bases). The CDR3 DNA is TGCAGCCTTAGGGAGGGGGTCAATGAGCAGTTCTTC. Protein: CSLREGVNEQFF.